What follows are 16 T cell receptor beta chains derived from one specimen sequenced in a study of shared clonotypes between healthy human individuals. Sequenced by immunoSEQ multiplex PCR; TCRdb stores in-frame clones only, minus some. The sample contains about 500,000 clones, roughly three quarters of which appear only once. The sequenced sample consisted of PBMCs. The receptors shown here come from a woman aged 40 to 55 in good health. Some clones in this sample may be carry-over from other donors' samples.

This clone has a handful of counts. The V and J genes are TRBV4-2 and TRBJ2-2, with D uncertain. The CDR3 contains 15 residues. The V and J ends lost 0 bases and 4 bases respectively, with 9 bases between them. Germline assignment: CDR1 LGHNA and CDR2 YNFKEQ. The CDR3 DNA is TGTGCCAGCAGCCAAGAGGTAACAGCCACCGGGGAGCTGTTTTTT. Residues: CASSQEVTATGELFF.

The rearrangement uses TRBV2 and TRBJ2-3; TRBD2 matches 11 bases. Germline lookup yields CDR1 SNHLY and CDR2 FYNNEI. V lost 6 bases to trimming and J lost 3 bases; unmatched junction nucleotides: 8. The CDR3 runs to 16 residues. This CDR3 is CASRLAGVPRTDTQYF. Here the CDR3 DNA reads TGTGCCAGCAGACTAGCGGGAGTACCCCGAACAGATACGCAGTATTTT.

This clone was recorded many times. The sample holds other DNA sequences that translate to the same CDR3. The chain uses TRBV7-9 and TRBJ1-2, with D possibly matching TRBD1 (5 bases). The CDR3 has 15 amino acids. CDR1 and CDR2 (germline): SEHNR, FQNEAQ (reference sequence). V lost 5 bases, J lost 2 bases, and 15 bases lay in between. CDR3 DNA sequence: TGTGCCAGCAGCCTTTCCTTACAGGAGAACTATGGCTACACCTTC. Amino acid sequence: CASSLSLQENYGYTF. The whole variable domain, remainder taken from reference TRBV7-9 and TRBJ1-2, is DTGVSQNPRHKITKRGQNVTFRCDPISEHNRLYWYRQTLGQGPEFLTYFQNEAQLEKSRLLSDRFSAERPKGSFSTLEIQRTEQGDSAMYLCASSLSLQENYGYTFGSGTRLTVV.

The table lists this clone with many counts. Other DNA sequences within the sample encode an identical CDR3. The chain links TRBV19 to TRBJ2-5; D gene unclear. The V and J ends lost 5 bases and 1 base respectively, with 14 bases between them. The CDR3 runs to 15 residues. Germline V CDR1 and CDR2: LNHDA, SQIVND (reference sequence). The CDR3 here is CASSPLLVGQETQYF. In DNA form, the CDR3 reads TGTGCCAGTAGTCCCCTCCTGGTCGGCCAAGAGACCCAGTACTTC. The full variable domain, its missing parts supplied by reference TRBV19 and TRBJ2-5, is DGGITQSPKYLFRKEGQNVTLSCEQNLNHDAMYWYRQDPGQGLRLIYYSQIVNDFQKGDIAEGYSVSREKKESFPLTVTSAQKNPTAFYLCASSPLLVGQETQYFGPGTRLLVL.

The V gene is TRBV28, the J gene TRBJ1-1; D remains ambiguous. Germline CDR1 is MDHEN and CDR2 is SYDVKM. The CDR3 is 14 amino acids. The V gene lost 4 bases and the J gene lost 5 bases, with 14 bases spanning the gap. The CDR3 DNA is TGTGCCAGCAGTTGGATGAGGGTGGGTACTGAAGCTTTCTTT. Translated, it gives CASSWMRVGTEAFF.

This clone was picked up a small number of times. This chain uses TRBV6-5 with TRBJ2-5; the D gene could be TRBD1 or TRBD2 (5 bases each). The DNA matches TRBJ2-7 better at its end, which makes the J call doubtful. The CDR3 totals 15 residues. The germline V gene encodes CDR1 MNHEY and CDR2 SVGAGI. This CDR3 reads CASRRQTGILREQYF. The CDR3 bases are TGTGCCAGCCGAAGACAGACCGGGATTTTACGCGAGCAGTACTTC.

This chain uses TRBV28 with TRBJ2-5; D is ambiguous. Per germline, CDR1 MDHEN and CDR2 SYDVKM. The V end lost 5 bases, the J end lost 7 bases, and 8 bases lay between the germline ends. This CDR3 spans 11 amino acids. CDR3 in amino acids: CASSDPGTQYF. CDR3 sequence (DNA): TGTGCCAGCAGTGATCCTGGGACCCAGTACTTC.

The rearrangement links TRBV6-5 to TRBJ1-5; possible D gene TRBD1, 5 bases. The V and J ends lost 5 bases and 4 bases respectively, with 12 bases between them. The CDR3 covers 14 residues. Looked up from germline, CDR1 is MNHEY and CDR2 is SVGAGI. The CDR3 DNA reads as TGTGCCAGCAGTCGCGGGACTGGGAATCAGCCCCAGCATTTT. Encoded protein: CASSRGTGNQPQHF.

This chain connects TRBV5-8 to TRBJ1-1; D ambiguous. Germline CDR1 reads SGHTS; CDR2 reads YDEGEE. Trimming removed 3 bases at V and 5 bases at J, with 17 bases between. This CDR3 is built from 15 residues. The CDR3 loop is CASSSRGVRRTEAFF. The CDR3 nucleotides read TGTGCCAGCAGCTCACGAGGAGTCAGACGGACTGAAGCTTTCTTT.

The gene calls are TRBV6-5 and TRBJ2-2; no definite D call. Trimming removed 0 bases at V and 9 bases at J, with 8 bases between. Per the germline V gene, CDR1 is MNHEY and CDR2 is SVGAGI. This CDR3 contains 13 residues. This chain's CDR3 is CASSYSRQRELFF. The CDR3 DNA sequence: TGTGCCAGCAGTTACTCGCGGCAGAGGGAGCTGTTTTTT.

The V gene is TRBV4-3, the J gene TRBJ2-1; 8 nucleotides agree with TRBD2. V shed 2 bases and J 2 bases; nucleotides not matched to a gene: 5. Germline V gene sequence: CDR1 LGHNA, CDR2 YSLEER. The CDR3 has 16 residues. This chain's CDR3 is CASSQQAGVAYNEQFF. The DNA for the CDR3 is TGCGCCAGCAGCCAACAAGCGGGAGTCGCCTACAATGAGCAGTTCTTC.

V and J are TRBV6-1 and TRBJ1-5; D is perhaps TRBD1 (6 bases). Germline V gene data show CDR1 as MNHNS and CDR2 as SASEGT. There are 16 residues in the CDR3. Trimming took 3 bases from V and 4 from J, leaving 16 bases between them. CDR3 region: CASSERTVAFNQPQHF. In DNA form, the CDR3 reads TGTGCCAGCAGTGAGAGGACAGTTGCATTTAATCAGCCCCAGCATTTT.

In its sample, this clone was seen a few times. V usage is TRBV27 and J usage is TRBJ1-4; 8 bases match TRBD1. Trimming cost V 6 bases and J 3 bases; bases outside gene matches: 6. The length of the CDR3 is 15 residues. Germline V gives CDR1 MNHEY, CDR2 SMNVEV (reference sequence). CDR3 bases: TGTGCCAGCAGCCCTCAGGGACAGGCTAATGAAAAACTGTTTTTT. This encodes CASSPQGQANEKLFF.

The rearrangement uses TRBV4-3 and TRBJ2-2; D is undetermined. The CDR3 loop spans 16 amino acids. Germline lookup yields CDR1 LGHNA and CDR2 YSLEER. The V end was cut by 1 base, the J end by 8 bases, with 17 bases between. The CDR3 loop reads CASSQAVSSSEGELFF. The CDR3 nucleotides are TGCGCCAGCAGCCAAGCCGTTTCTAGTAGTGAGGGGGAGCTGTTTTTT.

The chain uses TRBV18 and TRBJ2-7; possible D gene TRBD2, 5 bases. Per germline, CDR1 KGHSH and CDR2 LQKENI. The ends were cut back, 6 bases at V and 5 bases at J, with 20 bases in the middle. The CDR3 extends over 15 amino acids. CDR3 sequence reads: CASSRGLTDLDEQYF. CDR3 nucleotides: TGTGCCAGCTCCCGAGGGTTGACTGATTTAGACGAGCAGTACTTC.

The chain recombines TRBV30 with TRBJ1-5; the D is unclear. Germline V lookup: CDR1 GTSNPN, CDR2 SVGIG (reference sequence). V was shortened by 1 base and J by 6 bases, with 10 bases between the two germline ends. CDR3 length: 13 amino acids. The DNA for the CDR3 is TGTGCCTGGAGTGGAGGGAATACTCAGCCCCAGCATTTT. Translation gives CAWSGGNTQPQHF.